The 15 T cell receptor beta chains presented below share a single source sample, sequenced in a study of blood T cell repertoires in COVID-19. Generated by immunoSEQ multiplex PCR, the TCRdb table keeps only in-frame clones and is missing some. The table shows about 230,000 clones, with roughly 83% occurring only once. The sequenced material came from peripheral blood. Receptors were obtained from a man aged 35-49 years with acute or convalescent COVID-19.

The chain uses TRBV10-3 and TRBJ2-7, with 7 bases fitting TRBD1. Germline lookup yields CDR1 ENHRY and CDR2 SYGVKD. V gave up 11 bases and J gave up 6 bases; unmatched junction bases: 13. The CDR3 length is 13 residues. The CDR3 DNA reads TGTGCCGTTAGTACAGGGGCCAACCTCGAGCAGTACTTC. As protein: CAVSTGANLEQYF.

The V gene is TRBV9, the J gene TRBJ2-1; possible D gene TRBD2, 5 bases. Germline CDR1 is SGDLS and CDR2 is YYNGEE. The CDR3 consists of 18 residues. The V and J ends lost 4 bases and 5 bases respectively, with 25 bases between them. The CDR3: CASSFRGGQNNLNNEQFF. DNA for the CDR3: TGTGCCAGCAGCTTCCGAGGCGGGCAGAACAACCTAAACAATGAGCAGTTCTTC.

This chain uses TRBV6-5 with TRBJ2-7; 9 bases align to TRBD1. CDR1 and CDR2 (germline): MNHEY, SVGAGI. V lost 5 bases and J lost 3; bases outside the gene matches: 8. This CDR3 has 15 amino acids. The CDR3 here is CASSKTGTGRYEQYF. The CDR3 nucleotides are TGTGCCAGCAGTAAAACCGGGACAGGGCGCTACGAGCAGTACTTC.

V usage is TRBV4-1 and J usage is TRBJ2-7; no definite D call. V lost 9 bases and J 3 bases, leaving 24 bases between the germline ends. The CDR3 contains 16 residues. In germline, CDR1 is MGHRA, CDR2 YSYEKL. CDR3 region: CASGRVLGSQSYEQYF. The CDR3 region has the DNA TGCGCCAGTGGCCGGGTGTTGGGTTCCCAAAGCTACGAGCAGTACTTC.

The V call is TRBV2, the J call TRBJ1-3; 9 bases are a match to TRBD1. The ends lost 3 bases at V and 0 bases at J; junction bases unmatched: 6. Per the germline V gene, CDR1 is SNHLY and CDR2 is FYNNEI. The CDR3 runs to 17 residues. The CDR3 here is CASSDSTGGRSGNTIYF. DNA of the CDR3: TGTGCCAGCAGTGATTCTACAGGGGGCCGCTCTGGAAACACCATATATTTT.

The gene calls are TRBV6-2 or TRBV6-3 and TRBJ2-6; 10 bases agree with TRBD1. V lost 5 bases and J lost 2; bases outside the gene matches: 9. The CDR3 has 18 residues. Germline lookup yields CDR1 MNHEY and CDR2 SVGEGT. The CDR3 DNA reads as TGTGCCAGCAGTAACAACCTCGACAGGGGGCCTGGGGCCAACGTCCTGACTTTC. It specifies CASSNNLDRGPGANVLTF.

This clone was counted only a few times. The rearrangement links TRBV28 to TRBJ1-1, with TRBD1 identical over 7 bases. CDR3 length: 13 residues. Losses at the gene ends were 5 bases for V and 5 bases for J; bases not matched to a gene: 5. Germline CDR1 and CDR2: MDHEN and SYDVKM. CDR3 region: CASSPRQGTEAFF. CDR3 sequence (DNA): TGTGCCAGCAGTCCCCGACAGGGAACTGAAGCTTTCTTT.

The chain recombines TRBV13 with TRBJ2-1; 9 bases align to TRBD2. This CDR3 is 17 amino acids long. The V gene end was trimmed by 3 bases and the J gene end by 7 bases; junction bases not matched to a gene: 13. Germline assignment: CDR1 PRHDT and CDR2 FYEKMQ (reference sequence). CDR3 sequence (DNA): TGTGCCAGCAGCTTTGCTAGCGGGAACCCGGTCTGGAATGAGCAGTTCTTC. Encoded protein: CASSFASGNPVWNEQFF. The full variable domain, in which reference TRBV13 and TRBJ2-1 provide the parts outside the CDR3, is AAGVIQSPRHLIKEKRETATLKCYPIPRHDTVYWYQQGPGQDPQFLISFYEKMQSDKGSIPDRFSAQQFSDYHSELNMSSLELGDSALYFCASSFASGNPVWNEQFFGPGTRLTVL.

This clone was recorded once. In the same sample, other DNA sequences code for this CDR3. This rearrangement joins TRBV12-3 or TRBV12-4 to TRBJ1-5; 8 nucleotides agree with TRBD1. The V segment lost 6 bases and the J segment 6 bases; nucleotides outside the gene matches: 4. This CDR3 spans 13 amino acids. Written as DNA, the CDR3 is TGTGCCAGCAGCTTGACAGGGGCTCAGCCCCAGCATTTT. Amino acid sequence: CASSLTGAQPQHF.

The rearrangement uses TRBV7-2 and TRBJ2-7; D is unresolved. Looked up from germline, CDR1 is SGHTA and CDR2 is FQGNSA. This CDR3 spans 15 amino acids. V lost 5 bases and J 3 bases, leaving 17 bases between the germline ends. The chain's CDR3 is CASSPQLIPGYEQYF. The CDR3 nucleotides are TGTGCCAGCAGCCCTCAACTCATACCAGGCTACGAGCAGTACTTC.

About this clone: The sample carries other DNA sequences with the same CDR3. V usage is TRBV6-1 and J usage is TRBJ1-2; 7 bases are a match to TRBD1. The CDR3 has 15 residues. Germline V CDR1 and CDR2: MNHNS, SASEGT. V trimming: 1 base; J trimming: 4 bases; junction bases outside the gene matches: 6. The CDR3 spells CASSEGLGGGYGYTF. The CDR3 DNA reads as TGTGCCAGCAGTGAAGGGTTAGGGGGCGGCTATGGCTACACCTTC.

The V call is TRBV10-3, the J call TRBJ2-3, with D maybe TRBD2 (5 bases). Germline V lookup: CDR1 ENHRY, CDR2 SYGVKD. The CDR3 runs to 17 residues. With 2 bases removed from V and 4 bases from J, the gap between germline ends came to 19 bases. The CDR3 DNA sequence: TGTGCCATCAGTGAGGCGCGGAGTAGCGTAGAGCCAGATACGCAGTATTTT. Translation: CAISEARSSVEPDTQYF.

The chain links TRBV9 to TRBJ1-3, with TRBD1 matching 9 bases. Trimming cost V 4 bases and J 2 bases; bases outside gene matches: 10. There are 17 residues in the CDR3. Germline-derived CDR1 and CDR2 are SGDLS and YYNGEE. CDR3 residues: CASSPGTGRGAGNTIYF. CDR3 bases: TGTGCCAGCAGCCCTGGGACAGGGAGAGGCGCTGGAAACACCATATATTTT. Full variable domain (outside the CDR3, taken from reference TRBV9 and TRBJ1-3): DSGVTQTPKHLITATGQRVTLRCSPRSGDLSVYWYQQSLDQGLQFLIQYYNGEERAKGNILERFSAQQFPDLHSELNLSSLELGDSALYFCASSPGTGRGAGNTIYFGEGSWLTVV.

The J gene is TRBJ1-5, the V gene TRBV7-2; TRBD1 might be the D (6 bases). Trimming left V 1 base short and J 4 bases short, with 11 bases between. CDR1 SGHTA and CDR2 FQGNSA come from the germline V gene. The CDR3 has 15 amino acids. CDR3 bases: TGTGCCAGCAGCTTAGACGGGGACAAAAATCAGCCCCAGCATTTT. Protein: CASSLDGDKNQPQHF.

The chain joins TRBV7-8 to TRBJ1-1; maybe TRBD1 (6 bases). The CDR3 loop spans 16 amino acids. V was shortened by 4 bases and J by 4 bases, with 19 bases between the two germline ends. Germline-derived CDR1 and CDR2 are SGHVS and FQNEAQ. The CDR3 protein is CASSSPLGGLGTEAFF. The CDR3 nucleotides are TGTGCCAGCAGCTCTCCACTCGGGGGGCTTGGCACTGAAGCTTTCTTT.